This T cell receptor (beta chain) was identified during a study of T cells in Graves' hyperthyroidism and ophthalmopathy. The study's findings and limits: Blood also showed most of the thyroid clonotypes that were expanded above 0.001.

Diagnosis of hyperthyroidism was new in patients aged 18 to 65, and its duration was under 2 months. On this clonotype itself: Its antigen is undetermined. The junction departs from the called germline gene at one end, perhaps through a read error.

TCR beta CDR3 regions were amplified from RNA transcripts. During a first-round RT-PCR of the TCR CDR3, the HTBI primer set was used. TCRdb passed the multiplex PCR reads through MiXCR, listing each CDR3 protein once. Seen here are 600,000 to 900,000 distinct CDR3 sequences, roughly 15% observed once, and the top ten hold 8.4%. The CDR3 has 11 amino acids. Germline assignment: CDR1 MNHNS and CDR2 SASEGT. The rearrangement links TRBV6-1 to TRBJ2-6; D might be TRBD2 (5 bases). This receptor was taken from a man aged 18 to 29 with Graves' hyperthyroidism. What was sequenced was blood. CDR3 protein: CAGAGANVLTF. CDR3 nucleotide sequence: TGCGCGGGCGCTGGGGCCAACGTCCTGACTTTC.